This TCR beta chain emerged from a study of blood T cell repertoires in COVID-19. About the study: There were acute and convalescent COVID-19 samples, and they came from the United States, Italy and Spain. Sample material is recorded as cDNA or gDNA derived from T cells, B-cell-depleted T cells, or PBMCs.

V gave up 0 bases and J gave up 0 bases, with 9 bases separating them. This CDR3 comprises 17 residues. Germline values: CDR1 SGHVS, CDR2 FNYEAQ. Authors' analysis steps: Counts of nucleated cells, estimated from reference gene primer amplification, were obtained. Sequencing used immunoSEQ multiplex PCR; TCRdb keeps in-frame clones, though not all of them. D and trimming come from the DNA, and the V and J calls and clone size come from that table. The repertoire includes about 120,000 clones, over 80% of them detected once, and roughly 4.4% sits in the top ten. The sample was peripheral blood. This chain joins TRBV7-6 and TRBJ1-6; D unclear. The receptor comes from a woman aged 50 to 60 with acute or convalescent COVID-19. The CDR3 DNA reads TGTGCCAGCAGCTTAGCCCCTCCGAGCTCCTATAATTCACCCCTCCACTTT. Its protein product is CASSLAPPSSYNSPLHF.